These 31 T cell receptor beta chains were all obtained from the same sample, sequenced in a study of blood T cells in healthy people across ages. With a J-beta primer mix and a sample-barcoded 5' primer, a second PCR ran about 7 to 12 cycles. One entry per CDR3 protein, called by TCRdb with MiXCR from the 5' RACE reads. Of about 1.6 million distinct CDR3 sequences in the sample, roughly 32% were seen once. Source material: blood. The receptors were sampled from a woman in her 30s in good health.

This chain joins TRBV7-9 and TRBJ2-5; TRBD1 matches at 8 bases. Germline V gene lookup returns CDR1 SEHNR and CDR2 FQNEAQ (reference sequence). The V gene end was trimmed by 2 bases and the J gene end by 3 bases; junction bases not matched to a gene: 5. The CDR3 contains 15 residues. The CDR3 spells CASSLSQGAKETQYF. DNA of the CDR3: TGTGCCAGCAGCTTATCCCAGGGGGCCAAAGAGACCCAGTACTTC.

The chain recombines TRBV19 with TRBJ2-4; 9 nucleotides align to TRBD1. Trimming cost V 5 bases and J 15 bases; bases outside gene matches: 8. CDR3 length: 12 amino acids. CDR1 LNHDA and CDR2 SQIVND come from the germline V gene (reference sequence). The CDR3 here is CASSSRDRVLYF. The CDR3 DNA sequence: TGTGCCAGTAGTTCCCGGGACAGGGTATTGTACTTC. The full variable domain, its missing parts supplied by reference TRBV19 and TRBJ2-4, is DGGITQSPKYLFRKEGQNVTLSCEQNLNHDAMYWYRQDPGQGLRLIYYSQIVNDFQKGDIAEGYSVSREKKESFPLTVTSAQKNPTAFYLCASSSRDRVLYFGAGTRLSVL.

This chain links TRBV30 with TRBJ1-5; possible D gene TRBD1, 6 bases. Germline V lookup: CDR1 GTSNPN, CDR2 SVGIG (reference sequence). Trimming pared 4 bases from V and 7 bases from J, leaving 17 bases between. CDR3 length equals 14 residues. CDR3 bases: TGTGCCTGGACGAGAGGGGGGCGGCAACAGCCCCAGCATTTT. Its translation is CAWTRGGRQQPQHF.

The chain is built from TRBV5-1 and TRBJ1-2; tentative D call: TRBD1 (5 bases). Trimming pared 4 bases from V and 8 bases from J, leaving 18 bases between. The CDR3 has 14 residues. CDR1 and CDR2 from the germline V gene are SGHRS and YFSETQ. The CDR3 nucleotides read TGCGCCAGCAGCCCGGGATGGGGCGTCCCCGGCTACACCTTC. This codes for CASSPGWGVPGYTF.

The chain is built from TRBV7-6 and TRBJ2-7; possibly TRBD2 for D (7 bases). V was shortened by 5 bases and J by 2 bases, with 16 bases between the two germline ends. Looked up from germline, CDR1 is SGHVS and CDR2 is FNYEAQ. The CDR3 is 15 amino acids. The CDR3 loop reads CASSLRGGPPYEQYF. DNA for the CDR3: TGTGCCAGCAGCCTTAGGGGGGGACCGCCCTACGAGCAGTACTTC. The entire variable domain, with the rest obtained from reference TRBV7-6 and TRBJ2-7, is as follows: GAGVSQSPRYKVTKRGQDVALRCDPISGHVSLYWYRQALGQGPEFLTYFNYEAQQDKSGLPNDRFSAERPEGSISTLTIQRTEQRDSAMYRCASSLRGGPPYEQYFGPGTRLTVT.

CDR3 in DNA: TGCAGCGTTGTCCCGGGACAGGGCAAGCAGTACTTC. Its translation: CSVVPGQGKQYF. The chain has TRBV29-1 and TRBJ2-5; 9 bases are a match to TRBD1. CDR1 is SQVTM, CDR2 ANQGSEA, per germline. V shed 4 bases, J shed 11 bases, and the junction held 8 bases outside the gene matches. The CDR3 is 12 amino acids.

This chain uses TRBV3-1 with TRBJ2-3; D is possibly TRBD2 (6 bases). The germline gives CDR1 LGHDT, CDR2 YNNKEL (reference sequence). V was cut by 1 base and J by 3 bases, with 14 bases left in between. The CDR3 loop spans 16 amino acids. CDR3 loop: CASSQARGMRTDTQYF. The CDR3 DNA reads TGTGCCAGCAGCCAAGCCCGGGGGATGAGGACAGATACGCAGTATTTT.

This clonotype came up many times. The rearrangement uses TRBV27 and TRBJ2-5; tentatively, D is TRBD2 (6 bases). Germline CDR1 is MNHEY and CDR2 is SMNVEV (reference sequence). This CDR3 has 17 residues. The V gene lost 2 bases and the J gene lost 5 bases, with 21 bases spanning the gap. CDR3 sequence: CASSLRSSALRRETQYF. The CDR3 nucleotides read TGTGCCAGCAGTTTACGGTCTAGCGCATTAAGGAGGGAGACCCAGTACTTC.

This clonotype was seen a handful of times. The CDR3 DNA is TGTGCCAGCAGCGAGGAGGGGGCCAGTTCACCCCTCCACTTT. Amino acid sequence: CASSEEGASSPLHF. The V gene is TRBV9, the J gene TRBJ1-6, with TRBD1 matching 7 bases. The V and J ends lost 3 bases and 9 bases, in that order; junction bases with no gene match: 6. Germline V CDR1 and CDR2: SGDLS, YYNGEE. The CDR3 is 14 amino acids.

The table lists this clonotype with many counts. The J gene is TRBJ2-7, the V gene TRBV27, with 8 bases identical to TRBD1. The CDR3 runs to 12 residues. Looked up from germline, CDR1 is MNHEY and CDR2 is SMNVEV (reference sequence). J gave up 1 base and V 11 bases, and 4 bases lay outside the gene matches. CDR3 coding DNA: TGTGCCTCCGGACAGGGTTCCTACGAGCAGTACTTC. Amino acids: CASGQGSYEQYF.

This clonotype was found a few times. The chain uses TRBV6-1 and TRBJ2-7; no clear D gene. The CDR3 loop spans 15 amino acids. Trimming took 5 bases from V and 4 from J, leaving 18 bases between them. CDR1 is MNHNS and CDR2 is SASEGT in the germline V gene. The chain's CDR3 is CASSTPEGNLYEQYF. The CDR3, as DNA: TGTGCCAGCAGTACCCCGGAAGGGAATCTGTACGAGCAGTACTTC.

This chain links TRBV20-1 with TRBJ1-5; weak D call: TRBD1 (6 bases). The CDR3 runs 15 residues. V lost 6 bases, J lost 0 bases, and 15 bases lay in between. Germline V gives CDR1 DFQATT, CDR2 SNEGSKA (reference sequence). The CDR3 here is CSALDRSLSNQPQHF. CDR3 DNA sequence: TGCAGTGCCCTTGACAGGAGCCTTAGCAATCAGCCCCAGCATTTT.

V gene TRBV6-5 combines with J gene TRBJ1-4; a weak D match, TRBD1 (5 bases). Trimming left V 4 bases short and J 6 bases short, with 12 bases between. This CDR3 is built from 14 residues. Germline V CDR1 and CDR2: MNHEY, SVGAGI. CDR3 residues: CASSWGGGDEKLFF. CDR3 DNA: TGTGCCAGCAGTTGGGGGGGAGGGGATGAAAAACTGTTTTTT.

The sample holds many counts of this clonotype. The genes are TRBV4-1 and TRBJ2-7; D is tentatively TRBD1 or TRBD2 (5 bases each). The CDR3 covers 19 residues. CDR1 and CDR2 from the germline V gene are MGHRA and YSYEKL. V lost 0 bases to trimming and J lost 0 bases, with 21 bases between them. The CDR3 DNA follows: TGCGCCAGCAGCCAAGATTTGGGACGGCTCATCACCCCCTCCTACGAGCAGTACTTC. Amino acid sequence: CASSQDLGRLITPSYEQYF.

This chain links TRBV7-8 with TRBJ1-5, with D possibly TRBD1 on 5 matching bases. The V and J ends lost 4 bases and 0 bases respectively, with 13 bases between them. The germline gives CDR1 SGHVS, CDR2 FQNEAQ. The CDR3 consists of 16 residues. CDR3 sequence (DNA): TGTGCCAGCAGCTCAGTAGGGGAATATAGCAATCAGCCCCAGCATTTT. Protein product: CASSSVGEYSNQPQHF.

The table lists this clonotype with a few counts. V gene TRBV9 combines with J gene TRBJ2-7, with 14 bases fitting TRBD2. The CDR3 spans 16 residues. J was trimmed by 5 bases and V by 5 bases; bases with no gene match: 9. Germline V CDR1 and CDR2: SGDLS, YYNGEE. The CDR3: CASSPRLAGGLHEQYF. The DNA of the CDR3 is TGTGCCAGCAGTCCCAGACTAGCGGGAGGGCTTCACGAGCAGTACTTC. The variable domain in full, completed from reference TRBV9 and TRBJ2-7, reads DSGVTQTPKHLITATGQRVTLRCSPRSGDLSVYWYQQSLDQGLQFLIQYYNGEERAKGNILERFSAQQFPDLHSELNLSSLELGDSALYFCASSPRLAGGLHEQYFGPGTRLTVT.

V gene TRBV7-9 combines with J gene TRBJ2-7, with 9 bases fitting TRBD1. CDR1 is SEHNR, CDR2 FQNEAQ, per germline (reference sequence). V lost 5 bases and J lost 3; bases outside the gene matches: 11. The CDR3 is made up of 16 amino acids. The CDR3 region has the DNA TGTGCCAGCAGCCGAACGACCGGGACAGGGAACTACGAGCAGTACTTC. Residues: CASSRTTGTGNYEQYF.

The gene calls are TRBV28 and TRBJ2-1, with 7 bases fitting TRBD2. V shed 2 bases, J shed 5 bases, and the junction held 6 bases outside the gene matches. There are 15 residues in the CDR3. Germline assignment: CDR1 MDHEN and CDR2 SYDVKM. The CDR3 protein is CASSLLAVNHNEQFF. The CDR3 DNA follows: TGTGCCAGCAGTTTACTAGCGGTGAACCACAATGAGCAGTTCTTC. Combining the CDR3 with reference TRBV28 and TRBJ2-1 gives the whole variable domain DVKVTQSSRYLVKRTGEKVFLECVQDMDHENMFWYRQDPGLGLRLIYFSYDVKMKEKGDIPEGYSVSREKKERFSLILESASTNQTSMYLCASSLLAVNHNEQFFGPGTRLTVL.

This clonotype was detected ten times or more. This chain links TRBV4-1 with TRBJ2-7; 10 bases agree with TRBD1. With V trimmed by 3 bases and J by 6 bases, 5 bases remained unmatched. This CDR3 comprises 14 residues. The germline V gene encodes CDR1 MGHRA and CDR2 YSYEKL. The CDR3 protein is CASSQRQGAAEQYF. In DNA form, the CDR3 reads TGCGCCAGCAGCCAGCGACAGGGGGCCGCCGAGCAGTACTTC.

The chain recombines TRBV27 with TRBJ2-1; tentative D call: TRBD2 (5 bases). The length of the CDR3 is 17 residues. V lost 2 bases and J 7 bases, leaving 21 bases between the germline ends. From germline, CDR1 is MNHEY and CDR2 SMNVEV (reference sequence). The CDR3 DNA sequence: TGTGCCAGCAGTTTAGCAGCGAGGGTGGCGGGTCTTAATGAGCAGTTCTTC. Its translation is CASSLAARVAGLNEQFF.

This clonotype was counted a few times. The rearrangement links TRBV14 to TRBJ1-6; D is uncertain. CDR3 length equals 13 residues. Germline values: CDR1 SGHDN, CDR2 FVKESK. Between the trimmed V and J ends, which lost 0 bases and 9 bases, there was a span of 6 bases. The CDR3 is CASSQDPGSPLHF. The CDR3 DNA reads TGTGCCAGCAGCCAAGACCCGGGTTCACCCCTCCACTTT.

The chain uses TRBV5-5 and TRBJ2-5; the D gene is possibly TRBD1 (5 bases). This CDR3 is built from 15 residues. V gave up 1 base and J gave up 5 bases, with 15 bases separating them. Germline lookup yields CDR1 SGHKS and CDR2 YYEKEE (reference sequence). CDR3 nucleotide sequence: TGTGCCAGCAGCTTGTCCCCCAGGGTTTCGGAGACCCAGTACTTC. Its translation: CASSLSPRVSETQYF.

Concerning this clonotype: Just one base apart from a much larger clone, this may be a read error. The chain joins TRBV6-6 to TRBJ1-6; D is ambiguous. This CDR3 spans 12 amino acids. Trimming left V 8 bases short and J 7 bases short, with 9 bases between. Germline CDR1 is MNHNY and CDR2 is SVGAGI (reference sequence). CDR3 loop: CASGWENSPLHF. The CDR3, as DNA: TGTGCCAGCGGCTGGGAAAATTCACCCCTCCACTTT.

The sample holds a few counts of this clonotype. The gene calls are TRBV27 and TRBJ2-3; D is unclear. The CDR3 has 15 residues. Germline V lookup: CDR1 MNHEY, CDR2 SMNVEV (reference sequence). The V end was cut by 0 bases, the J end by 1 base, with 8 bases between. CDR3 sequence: CASSLSISGTDTQYF. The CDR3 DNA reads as TGTGCCAGCAGTTTATCGATAAGCGGCACAGATACGCAGTATTTT.

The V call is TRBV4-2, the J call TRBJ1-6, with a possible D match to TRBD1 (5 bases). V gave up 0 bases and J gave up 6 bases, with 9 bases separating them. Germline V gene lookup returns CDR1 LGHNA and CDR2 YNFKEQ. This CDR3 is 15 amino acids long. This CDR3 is CASSQDAGSNSPLHF. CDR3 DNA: TGTGCCAGCAGCCAAGACGCAGGGTCTAATTCACCCCTCCACTTT.

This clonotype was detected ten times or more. DNA for the CDR3: TGCGCCAGCAGCCAAGAACCCGTGGGCCACCTGACGCAGTATTTT. It is translated as CASSQEPVGHLTQYF. J is TRBJ2-3 and V is TRBV4-1; D unresolved. In germline, CDR1 is MGHRA, CDR2 YSYEKL. V shed 0 bases and J shed 9 bases, with 16 bases lying between them. This CDR3 has 15 residues.

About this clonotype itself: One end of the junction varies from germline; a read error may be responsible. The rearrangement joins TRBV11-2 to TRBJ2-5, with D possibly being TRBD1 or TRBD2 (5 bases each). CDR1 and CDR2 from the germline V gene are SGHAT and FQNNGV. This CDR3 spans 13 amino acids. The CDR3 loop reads CAGSLDGAGLQYF. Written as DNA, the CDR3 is TGTGCCGGCAGCCTAGACGGGGCAGGGTTGCAGTACTTC.

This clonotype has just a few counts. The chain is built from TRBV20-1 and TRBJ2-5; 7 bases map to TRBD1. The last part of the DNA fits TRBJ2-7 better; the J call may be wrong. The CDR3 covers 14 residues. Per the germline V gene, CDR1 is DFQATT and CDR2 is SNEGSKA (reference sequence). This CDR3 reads CSARDRTGPYEQYF. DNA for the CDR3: TGCAGTGCTAGAGATCGGACAGGCCCCTACGAGCAGTACTTC.

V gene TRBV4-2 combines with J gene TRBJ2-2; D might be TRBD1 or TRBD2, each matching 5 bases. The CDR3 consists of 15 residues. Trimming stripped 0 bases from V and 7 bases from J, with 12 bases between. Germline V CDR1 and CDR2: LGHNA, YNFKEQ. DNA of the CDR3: TGTGCCAGCAGCCAAGATGGGACGCGTGGCGGGGAGCTGTTTTTT. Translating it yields CASSQDGTRGGELFF.

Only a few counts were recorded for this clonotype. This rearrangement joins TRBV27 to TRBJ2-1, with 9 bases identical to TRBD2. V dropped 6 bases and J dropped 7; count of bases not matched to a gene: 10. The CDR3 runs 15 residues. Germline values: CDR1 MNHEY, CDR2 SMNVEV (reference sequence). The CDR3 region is CASSPAGLAGNEQFF. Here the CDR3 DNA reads TGTGCCAGCAGCCCGGCGGGACTAGCTGGTAATGAGCAGTTCTTC.

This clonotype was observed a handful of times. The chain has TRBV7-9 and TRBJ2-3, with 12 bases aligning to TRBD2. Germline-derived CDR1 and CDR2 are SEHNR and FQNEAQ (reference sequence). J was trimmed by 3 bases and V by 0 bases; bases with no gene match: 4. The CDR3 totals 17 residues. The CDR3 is CASSLALAGGPTDTQYF. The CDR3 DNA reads TGTGCCAGCAGCTTAGCGCTAGCGGGAGGGCCGACAGATACGCAGTATTTT.